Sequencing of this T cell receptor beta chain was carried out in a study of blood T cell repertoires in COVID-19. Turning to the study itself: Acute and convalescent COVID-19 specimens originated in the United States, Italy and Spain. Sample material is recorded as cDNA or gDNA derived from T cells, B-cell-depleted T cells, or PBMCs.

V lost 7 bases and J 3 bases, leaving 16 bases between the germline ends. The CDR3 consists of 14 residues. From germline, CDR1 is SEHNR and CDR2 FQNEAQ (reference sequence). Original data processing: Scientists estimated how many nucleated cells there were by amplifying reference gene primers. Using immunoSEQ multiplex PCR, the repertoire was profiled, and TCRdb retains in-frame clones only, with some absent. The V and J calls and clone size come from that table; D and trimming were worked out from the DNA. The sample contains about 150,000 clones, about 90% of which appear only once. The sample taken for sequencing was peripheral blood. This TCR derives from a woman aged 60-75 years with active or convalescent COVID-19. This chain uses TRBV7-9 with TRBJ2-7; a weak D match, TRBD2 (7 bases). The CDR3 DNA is TGTGCCAGCATCGAGGGGGAGGGGCACTACGAGCAGTACTTC. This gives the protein CASIEGEGHYEQYF.